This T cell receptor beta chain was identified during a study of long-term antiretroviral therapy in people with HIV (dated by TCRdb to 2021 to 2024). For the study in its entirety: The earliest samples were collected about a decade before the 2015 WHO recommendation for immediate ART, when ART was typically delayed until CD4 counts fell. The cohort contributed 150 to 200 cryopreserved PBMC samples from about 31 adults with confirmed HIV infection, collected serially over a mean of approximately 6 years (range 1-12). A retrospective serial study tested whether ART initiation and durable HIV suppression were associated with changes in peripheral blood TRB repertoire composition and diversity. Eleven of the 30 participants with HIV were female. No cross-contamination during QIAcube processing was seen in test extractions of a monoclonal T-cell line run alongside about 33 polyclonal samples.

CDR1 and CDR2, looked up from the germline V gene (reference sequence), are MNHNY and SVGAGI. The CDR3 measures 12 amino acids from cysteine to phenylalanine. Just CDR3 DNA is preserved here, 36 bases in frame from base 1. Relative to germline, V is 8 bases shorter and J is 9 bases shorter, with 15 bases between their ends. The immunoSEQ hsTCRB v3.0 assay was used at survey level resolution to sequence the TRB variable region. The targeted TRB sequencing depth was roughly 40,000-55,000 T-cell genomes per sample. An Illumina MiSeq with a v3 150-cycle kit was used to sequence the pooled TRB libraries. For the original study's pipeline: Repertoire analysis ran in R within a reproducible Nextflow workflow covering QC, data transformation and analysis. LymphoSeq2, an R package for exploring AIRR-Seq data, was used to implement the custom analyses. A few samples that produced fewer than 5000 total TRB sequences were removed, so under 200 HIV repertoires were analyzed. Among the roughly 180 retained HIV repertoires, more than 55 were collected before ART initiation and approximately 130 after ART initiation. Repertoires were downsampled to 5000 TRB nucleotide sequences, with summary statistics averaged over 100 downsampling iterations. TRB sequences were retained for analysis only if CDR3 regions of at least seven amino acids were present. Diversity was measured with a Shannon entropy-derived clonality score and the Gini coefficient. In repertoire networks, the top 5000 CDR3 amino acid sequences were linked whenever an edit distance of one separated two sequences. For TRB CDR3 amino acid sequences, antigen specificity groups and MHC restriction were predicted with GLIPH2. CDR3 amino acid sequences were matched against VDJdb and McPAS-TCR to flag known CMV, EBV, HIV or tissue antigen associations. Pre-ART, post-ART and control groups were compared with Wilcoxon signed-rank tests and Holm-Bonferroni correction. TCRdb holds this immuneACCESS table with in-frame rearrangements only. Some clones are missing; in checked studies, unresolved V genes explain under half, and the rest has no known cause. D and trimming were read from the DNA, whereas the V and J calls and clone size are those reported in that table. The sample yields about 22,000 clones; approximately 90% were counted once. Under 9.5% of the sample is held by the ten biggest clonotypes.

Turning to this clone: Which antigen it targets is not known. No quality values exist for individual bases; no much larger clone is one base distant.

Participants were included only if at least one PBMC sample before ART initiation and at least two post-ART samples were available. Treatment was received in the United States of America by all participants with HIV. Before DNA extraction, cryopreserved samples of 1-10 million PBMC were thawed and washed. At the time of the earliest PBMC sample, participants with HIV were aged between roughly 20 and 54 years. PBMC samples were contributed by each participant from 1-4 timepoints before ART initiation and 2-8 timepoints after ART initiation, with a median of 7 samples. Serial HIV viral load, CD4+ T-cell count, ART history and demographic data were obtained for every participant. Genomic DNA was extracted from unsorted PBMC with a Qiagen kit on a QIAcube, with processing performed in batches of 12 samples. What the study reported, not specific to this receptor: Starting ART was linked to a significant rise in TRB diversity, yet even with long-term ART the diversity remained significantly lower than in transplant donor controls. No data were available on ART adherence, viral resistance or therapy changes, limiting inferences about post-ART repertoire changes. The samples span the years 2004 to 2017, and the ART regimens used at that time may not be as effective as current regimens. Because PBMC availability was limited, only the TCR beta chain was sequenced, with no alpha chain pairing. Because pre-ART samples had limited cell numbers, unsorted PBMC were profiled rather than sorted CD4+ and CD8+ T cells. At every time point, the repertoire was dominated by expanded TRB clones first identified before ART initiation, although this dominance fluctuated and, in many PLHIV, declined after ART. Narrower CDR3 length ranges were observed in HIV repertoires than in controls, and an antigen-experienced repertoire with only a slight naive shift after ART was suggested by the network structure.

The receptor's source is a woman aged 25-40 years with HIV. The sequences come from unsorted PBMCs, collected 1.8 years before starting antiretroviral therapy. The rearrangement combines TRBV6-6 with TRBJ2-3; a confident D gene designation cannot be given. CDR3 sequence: CASRIYGQTQYF. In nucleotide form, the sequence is TGTGCCAGCCGGATATATGGGCAAACGCAGTATTTT.